The entry below describes one T cell receptor beta chain. TCR beta sequencing covered blood CD8+ and CD4+ T cells. In the multiple sclerosis control group, patients were treatment-naive and had stable or active relapsing-remitting disease. The authors reverse transcribed roughly 0.5 to 1 ug RNA with random hexamers. TCRdb used MiXCR to reprocess the immunoSEQ multiplex PCR reads, holding one entry per CDR3 protein. The table has around 180,000 distinct CDR3 sequences, approximately 93% seen once; the top ten hold roughly 0.1%. The sample belongs to a study of CD8 T cells in Susac syndrome. There are 14 residues in the CDR3. V lost 3 bases and J lost 1; bases outside the gene matches: 2. Germline V CDR1 and CDR2: SEHNR, FQNEAQ (reference sequence).

This rearrangement joins TRBV7-9 to TRBJ2-7, with 8 bases matching TRBD2. The sequencing sample was made of CD4+ T cells from PBMCs. This TCR came from a human donor with multiple sclerosis. The CDR3 coding sequence is TGTGCCAGCAGCTTCGGGGGGGCGTCCTACGAGCAGTACTTC. Its translation: CASSFGGASYEQYF.